The table lists the clone carrying this T cell receptor (beta chain) with a count of one. Antigen unknown. These data originate in a study of blood T cells in healthy people across ages. Looking at the study overall: Per every two T cells, about one barcoded beta molecule was captured by template switching. Study-wide results and caveats: The CMV status of each donor remained undetermined, and this could have confounded shifts in expanded clonotypes.

PBMCs numbering at least 7 million were isolated per sample. Sample-barcoded 5' priming and a J-beta primer mix drove a second PCR of about 6 to 11 cycles. Each cDNA was tagged by a template-switch adaptor containing 12 random nucleotides. Using its own MiXCR run on the 5' RACE reads, TCRdb lists one record per CDR3 protein. The sample yields hundreds of thousands of distinct CDR3 sequences, 36% seen once. The CDR3 consists of 14 residues. J gave up 2 bases and V 8 bases, and 8 bases lay outside the gene matches. Germline V gene lookup returns CDR1 SQVTM and CDR2 ANQGSEA. V and J are TRBV29-1 and TRBJ2-3, with 9 bases that match TRBD2. Sequencing used blood. The TCR comes from a young man in good health. In nucleotides, the CDR3 is TGCAGCACAGGCGGGGGGGTGGCCACAGATACGCAGTATTTT. This codes for CSTGGGVATDTQYF.